These 8 T cell receptor beta chains share one sample of origin, sequenced in a study of cytomegalovirus exposure and HLA in healthy donors. PCR employed 60 Vbeta and 13 Jbeta primers. Repertoires were generated with immunoSEQ multiplex PCR, while TCRdb's copy carries only in-frame clones and drops some. The sample shows about 190,000 clones, around 75% of them seen only once. Sequencing input: PBMCs. These receptors were taken from a woman in her 30s in good health and CMV-seronegative.

The V gene is TRBV6-1, the J gene TRBJ1-3; no clear D gene. Trimming left V 3 bases short and J 0 bases short, with 12 bases between. The CDR3 spans 16 residues. In germline, CDR1 is MNHNS, CDR2 SASEGT. The CDR3 coding sequence is TGTGCCAGCAGTGATACCGGGATCTTCTCTGGAAACACCATATATTTT. Translation gives CASSDTGIFSGNTIYF.

The sample holds a few counts of this clone. The chain uses TRBV9 and TRBJ1-1; weak D call: TRBD1 (5 bases). V dropped 0 bases and J dropped 8 bases, with 11 bases sitting between them. The CDR3 is 13 amino acids. Germline CDR1 and CDR2: SGDLS and YYNGEE. CDR3 DNA sequence: TGTGCCAGCAGCGTAGAGTACAGGACCGAAGCTTTCTTT. As protein: CASSVEYRTEAFF.

The rearrangement uses TRBV27 and TRBJ1-2; D possibly corresponds to TRBD1 (5 bases). The length of the CDR3 is 14 residues. Germline V lookup: CDR1 MNHEY, CDR2 SMNVEV (reference sequence). Trimming left V 0 bases short and J 4 bases short, with 9 bases between. CDR3 in DNA: TGTGCCAGCAGTTTATCCAGCGGGGGCTATGGCTACACCTTC. Amino acid sequence: CASSLSSGGYGYTF.

By sample share, this clone is medium-sized (0.01 to 0.1%). The chain combines TRBV19 with TRBJ2-7, with 7 bases matching TRBD2. The V segment lost 3 bases and the J segment 2 bases; nucleotides outside the gene matches: 1. This CDR3 has 13 residues. CDR1 LNHDA and CDR2 SQIVND come from the germline V gene (reference sequence). The CDR3 nucleotides read TGTGCCAGTAGTATCAGCGGGGCCTACGAGCAGTACTTC. Protein: CASSISGAYEQYF.

This clone was seen a handful of times. The chain carries TRBV2 and TRBJ2-7, with 9 bases identical to TRBD2. Per the germline V gene, CDR1 is SNHLY and CDR2 is FYNNEI. CDR3 length: 15 residues. The junction had 8 bases not matched to a gene; V was cut back by 4 bases and J by 4 bases. DNA for the CDR3: TGTGCCAGCAGTGGTAGCGGGAGTACCGGGTACGAGCAGTACTTC. Translating it yields CASSGSGSTGYEQYF. The variable domain in full, with the rest retrieved from reference TRBV2 and TRBJ2-7, is EPEVTQTPSHQVTQMGQEVILRCVPISNHLYFYWYRQILGQKVEFLVSFYNNEISEKSEIFDDQFSVERPDGSNFTLKIRSTKLEDSAMYFCASSGSGSTGYEQYFGPGTRLTVT.

V is TRBV6-5 and J is TRBJ2-2, with D maybe TRBD2 (5 bases). V shed 1 base and J shed 6 bases, with 9 bases lying between them. The CDR3 consists of 14 residues. Per the germline V gene, CDR1 is MNHEY and CDR2 is SVGAGI. This chain's CDR3 is CASSYLLGAGELFF. The CDR3 region has the DNA TGTGCCAGCAGTTACTTACTAGGAGCCGGGGAGCTGTTTTTT.

This CDR3 reads CASSRGLAGWEDTQYF. CDR3 sequence (DNA): TGTGCCAGCTCGCGGGGACTAGCGGGATGGGAAGATACGCAGTATTTT. The chain uses TRBV9 and TRBJ2-3; TRBD2 agrees at 13 bases. V lost 7 bases to trimming and J lost 5 bases; unmatched junction nucleotides: 10. The CDR3 extends over 16 amino acids. CDR1 and CDR2 (germline): SGDLS, YYNGEE.

This clone was detected a few times. The CDR3 is CASSLVTTYEQYF. The CDR3 DNA reads TGTGCCAGCAGCTTAGTAACCACCTACGAGCAGTACTTC. The chain is built from TRBV7-2 and TRBJ2-5; D unresolved. Matching the DNA end better, TRBJ2-7 makes the J call doubtful. Germline assignment: CDR1 SGHTA and CDR2 FQGNSA. The CDR3 contains 13 residues.